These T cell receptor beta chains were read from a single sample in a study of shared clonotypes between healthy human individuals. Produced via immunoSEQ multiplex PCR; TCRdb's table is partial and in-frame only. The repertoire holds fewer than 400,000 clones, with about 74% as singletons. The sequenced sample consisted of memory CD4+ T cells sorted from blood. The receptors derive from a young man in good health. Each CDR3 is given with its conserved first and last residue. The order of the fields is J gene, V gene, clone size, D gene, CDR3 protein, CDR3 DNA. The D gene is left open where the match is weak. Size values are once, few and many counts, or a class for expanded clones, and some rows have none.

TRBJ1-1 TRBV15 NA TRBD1 CATSRRSGTGGTEAFF TGTGCCACCAGCAGGAGATCCGGGACAGGGGGCACTGAAGCTTTCTTT
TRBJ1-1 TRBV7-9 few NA CASSSRESSTEAFF TGTGCCAGCAGCTCCCGGGAGTCGAGTACTGAAGCTTTCTTT
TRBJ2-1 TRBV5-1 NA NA CASSLATGLHNEQFF TGCGCCAGCAGCTTGGCCACAGGGCTCCACAATGAGCAGTTCTTC
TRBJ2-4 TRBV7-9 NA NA CASSPQGYAKNIQYF TGTGCCAGCAGCCCACAGGGTTACGCCAAAAACATTCAGTACTTC
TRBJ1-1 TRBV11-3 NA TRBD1 CASSLDRGSTEAFF TGTGCCAGCAGCCTAGACAGGGGGTCCACTGAAGCTTTCTTT
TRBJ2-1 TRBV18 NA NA CASSLSVSSYNEQFF TGTGCCAGCTCACTGAGCGTGAGCTCCTACAATGAGCAGTTCTTC
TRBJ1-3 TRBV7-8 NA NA CASSLKGHPVGDTIYF TGTGCCAGCAGCTTGAAAGGACACCCCGTCGGAGACACCATATATTTT
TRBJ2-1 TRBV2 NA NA CASREQGPIRFNEQFF TGTGCCAGCAGGGAACAGGGCCCGATCAGATTCAATGAGCAGTTCTTC
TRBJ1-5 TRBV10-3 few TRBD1 CAIRTGGGPNQPQHF TGTGCCATCAGAACAGGGGGCGGACCAAATCAGCCCCAGCATTTT
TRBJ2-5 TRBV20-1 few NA CSATRETQYF TGCAGTGCTACTCGGGAGACCCAGTACTTC
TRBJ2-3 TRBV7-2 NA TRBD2 CASSFSGIPTDTQYF TGTGCCAGCAGCTTTAGCGGGATTCCCACAGATACGCAGTATTTT
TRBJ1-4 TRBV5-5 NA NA CASSGQGTGEKLFF TGTGCCAGCAGCGGCCAGGGTACGGGTGAAAAACTGTTTTTT
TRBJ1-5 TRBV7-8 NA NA CASSLVRGLVQPQHF TGTGCCAGCAGCTTAGTTAGGGGCCTCGTTCAGCCCCAGCATTTT
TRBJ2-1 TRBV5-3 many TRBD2 CARFSLGASGKVYNEQFF TGTGCCAGATTTTCCCTTGGGGCTAGCGGGAAGGTATACAATGAGCAGTTCTTC
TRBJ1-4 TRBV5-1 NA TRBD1 CASSLTPQGEREKLFF TGCGCCAGCAGCTTAACGCCGCAGGGGGAAAGGGAAAAACTGTTTTTT
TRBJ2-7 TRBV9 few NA CASSVAWRDADEQYF TGTGCCAGCAGCGTAGCTTGGAGGGATGCGGACGAGCAGTACTTC
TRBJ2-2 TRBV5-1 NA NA CASSLVGGANTGELFF TGCGCCAGCAGCCTCGTAGGGGGGGCGAACACCGGGGAGCTGTTTTTT
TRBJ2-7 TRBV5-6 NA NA CASSLWSRVTEQYF TGTGCCAGCAGCTTGTGGTCCAGGGTAACCGAGCAGTACTTC
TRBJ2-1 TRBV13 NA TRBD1 CASSTGQGGDEQFF TGTGCCAGCAGCACAGGACAGGGCGGCGATGAGCAGTTCTTC
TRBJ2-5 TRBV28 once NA CASSFRETQYF TGTGCCAGCAGTTTTAGGGAGACCCAGTACTTC
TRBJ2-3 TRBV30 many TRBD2 CAWRGVDYGSGIRDTQYF TGTGCCTGGAGAGGGGTCGACTACGGTAGCGGGATACGGGATACGCAGTATTTT
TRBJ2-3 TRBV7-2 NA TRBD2 CASSRPSGSKSDTQYF TGTGCCAGCAGCCGACCTAGCGGGAGTAAGTCAGATACGCAGTATTTT
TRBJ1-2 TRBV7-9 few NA CASSLEVGAHGYTF TGTGCCAGCAGCTTAGAGGTGGGGGCCCATGGCTACACCTTC
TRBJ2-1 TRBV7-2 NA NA CASSLARDTHEQFF TGTGCCAGCAGCTTAGCACGGGATACGCATGAGCAGTTCTTC
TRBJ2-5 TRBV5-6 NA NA CASSRTPGAQETQYF TGTGCCAGCAGCAGGACGCCCGGTGCACAAGAGACCCAGTACTTC
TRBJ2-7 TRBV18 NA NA CASSQDVGHYEQYF TGTGCCAGCTCGCAAGACGTGGGACACTACGAGCAGTACTTC
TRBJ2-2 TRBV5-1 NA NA CASSPGALTDTGELFF TGCGCCAGCAGCCCCGGGGCGCTAACAGACACCGGGGAGCTGTTTTTT
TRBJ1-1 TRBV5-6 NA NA CASSLLSGAQNTEAFF TGTGCCAGCAGCTTGCTCTCAGGGGCCCAGAACACTGAAGCTTTCTTT
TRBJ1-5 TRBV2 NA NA CASSEWSGSNQPQHF TGTGCCAGCAGTGAATGGAGTGGGAGCAATCAGCCCCAGCATTTT
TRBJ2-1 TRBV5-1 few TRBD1 CASSRQGDNEQFF TGCGCCAGCAGCCGACAGGGCGACAATGAGCAGTTCTTC
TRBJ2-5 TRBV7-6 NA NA CASSLGVPDTQYF TGTGCCAGCAGCTTAGGCGTTCCCGATACCCAGTACTTC
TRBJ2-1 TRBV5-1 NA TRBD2 CASSLLAGGDNEQFF TGCGCCAGCAGCCTACTAGCGGGAGGTGACAATGAGCAGTTCTTC
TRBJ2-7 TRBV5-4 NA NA CASSLGSVSYEQYF TGTGCCAGCAGCTTGGGTAGCGTGTCCTACGAGCAGTACTTC
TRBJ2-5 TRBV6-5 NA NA CASRTGQETQYF TGTGCCAGCCGAACCGGGCAAGAGACCCAGTACTTC
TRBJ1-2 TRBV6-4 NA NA CAIAHRSGHYGYTF TGTGCCATTGCTCATCGCAGTGGGCACTATGGCTACACCTTC
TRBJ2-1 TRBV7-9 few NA CASSFLARMAAYNEQFF TGTGCCAGCAGCTTTCTAGCGCGGATGGCCGCATACAATGAGCAGTTCTTC
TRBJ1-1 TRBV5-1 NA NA CASSSVGHTEAFF TGCGCCAGCAGCTCCGTCGGGCACACTGAAGCTTTCTTT
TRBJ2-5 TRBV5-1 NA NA CASSIGRGEETQYF TGCGCCAGCAGCATCGGTCGGGGAGAAGAGACCCAGTACTTC
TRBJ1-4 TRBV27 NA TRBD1 CASSFAGGATNEKLFF TGTGCCAGCAGTTTCGCAGGGGGGGCAACTAATGAAAAACTGTTTTTT
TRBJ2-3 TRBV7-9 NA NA CASSLVASGSTDTQYF TGTGCCAGCAGCTTAGTGGCTTCGGGTTCCACAGATACGCAGTATTTT
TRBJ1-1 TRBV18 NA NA CASSAVAGTEAFF TGTGCCAGCTCAGCCGTAGCTGGCACTGAAGCTTTCTTT
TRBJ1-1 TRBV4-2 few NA CASSQDLSYSKNTEAFF TGTGCCAGCAGCCAAGATCTAAGTTACAGCAAGAACACTGAAGCTTTCTTT
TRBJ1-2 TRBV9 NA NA CASSVDPDSYGYTF TGTGCCAGCAGCGTAGATCCGGATTCCTATGGCTACACCTTC
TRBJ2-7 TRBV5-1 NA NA CASSLRGRTSRASYEQYF TGCGCCAGCAGCTTGAGAGGGAGGACATCACGGGCCTCCTACGAGCAGTACTTC
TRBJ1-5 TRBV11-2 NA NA CASSLERGSNQPQHF TGTGCCAGCAGCTTAGAAAGGGGTTCTAATCAGCCCCAGCATTTT
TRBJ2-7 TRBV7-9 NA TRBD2 CASSLGLAGDEQYF TGTGCCAGCAGCTTAGGGCTAGCGGGAGACGAGCAGTACTTC
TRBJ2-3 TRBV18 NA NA CASSSLLGVTDTQYF TGTGCCAGCTCTAGCTTATTGGGCGTAACAGATACGCAGTATTTT
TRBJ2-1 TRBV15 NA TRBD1 CATLGTGGYNEQFF TGTGCCACCCTTGGCACAGGGGGCTACAATGAGCAGTTCTTC
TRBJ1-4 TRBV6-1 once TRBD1 CASSEADRGEKLFF TGTGCCAGCAGTGAAGCAGACAGGGGTGAAAAACTGTTTTTT
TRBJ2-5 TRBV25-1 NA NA CARQETQYF TGTGCTAGGCAAGAGACCCAGTACTTC
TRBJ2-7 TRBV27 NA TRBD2 CASSLLVGASGSLEQYF TGTGCCAGCAGTTTATTGGTCGGGGCTAGCGGGAGTCTCGAGCAGTACTTC
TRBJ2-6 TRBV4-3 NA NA CASSDDRAGGANVLTF TGCGCCAGCAGCGACGACAGGGCGGGGGGGGCCAACGTCCTGACTTTC
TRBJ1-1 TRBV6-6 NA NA CASILVPRDTEAFF NA